The 30 T cell receptor beta chains listed next were all sequenced from one sample in a study of identical twins. Via MiXCR, TCRdb re-called the 5' RACE reads, giving one row per CDR3 protein. The sample includes a few hundred thousand distinct CDR3 sequences, about an eighth seen only once; the top ten take more than 3.5%. A further study also used this sample, focusing on yellow fever vaccine responses in identical twins.

The sequenced material came from memory (CD45RO+) T cells sorted from blood. The receptors come from a woman aged 18-30 years in good health.

The chain links TRBV28 to TRBJ2-2; D uncertain. Looked up from germline, CDR1 is MDHEN and CDR2 is SYDVKM. The CDR3 length is 13 residues. V was clipped by 8 bases and J by 0 bases, with 7 bases between them. CDR3 nucleotide sequence: TGTGCCAGCGACGGACCGAACACCGGGGAGCTGTTTTTT. It translates to CASDGPNTGELFF.

V usage is TRBV11-2 and J usage is TRBJ2-5; 10 bases are a match to TRBD1. CDR3 length: 16 amino acids. Germline assignment: CDR1 SGHAT and CDR2 FQNNGV. V shed 5 bases, J shed 2 bases, and the junction held 8 bases outside the gene matches. The CDR3 nucleotides are TGTGCCAGCAGCCATAGACAGGGGGCTGGACAAGAGACCCAGTACTTC. It encodes CASSHRQGAGQETQYF.

This chain links TRBV3-1 with TRBJ2-7; 9 nucleotides line up with TRBD2. Per germline, CDR1 LGHDT and CDR2 YNNKEL (reference sequence). CDR3 length equals 15 residues. Germline trimming cut 3 bases from V and 3 bases from J; bases unmatched to any gene: 6. CDR3: CASSQPGLAVYEQYF. The CDR3, as DNA: TGTGCCAGCAGCCAGCCGGGACTAGCCGTCTACGAGCAGTACTTC.

A few counts support this clonotype. The J gene is TRBJ2-5, the V gene TRBV11-2; 9 bases line up with TRBD2. Losses at the gene ends were 1 base for V and 5 bases for J; bases not matched to a gene: 20. The CDR3 runs 20 residues. The V gene's germline CDR1 is SGHAT and CDR2 FQNNGV. CDR3 region: CASSLGPRSAGGPPSETQYF. The CDR3 coding sequence is TGTGCCAGCAGCTTAGGTCCGCGGTCGGCGGGGGGGCCACCTTCTGAGACCCAGTACTTC.

The genes are TRBV11-2 and TRBJ2-3; 8 bases agree with TRBD2. Germline-derived CDR1 and CDR2 are SGHAT and FQNNGV. The V and J ends lost 5 bases and 12 bases, in that order; junction bases with no gene match: 4. CDR3 length: 11 residues. The CDR3 DNA follows: TGTGCCAGCAGCCGGGAGGGGGGACAGTATTTT. Its translation is CASSREGGQYF. Complete variable domain (other parts from reference TRBV11-2 and TRBJ2-3): EAGVAQSPRYKIIEKRQSVAFWCNPISGHATLYWYQQILGQGPKLLIQFQNNGVVDDSQLPKDRFSAERLKGVDSTLKIQPAKLEDSAVYLCASSREGGQYFGPGTRLTVL.

This clonotype was picked up a small number of times. This chain joins TRBV5-1 and TRBJ2-5; D possibly matches TRBD1 or TRBD2 (5 bases each). Germline CDR1 is SGHRS and CDR2 is YFSETQ. Trimming stripped 3 bases from V and 5 bases from J, with 17 bases between. The CDR3 loop spans 15 amino acids. The CDR3 DNA follows: TGCGCCAGCAGCTCCGGGACGGGGAGTGGGGAGACCCAGTACTTC. Translating it yields CASSSGTGSGETQYF.

This clonotype was found a few times. This chain links TRBV28 with TRBJ2-3; maybe TRBD1 (6 bases). Deletions cut 4 bases from V and 0 bases from J, with 11 bases between. This CDR3 has 15 amino acids. Germline CDR1 and CDR2: MDHEN and SYDVKM. The CDR3 DNA reads as TGTGCCAGCAGTTCCGGACAGCTTAGCACAGATACGCAGTATTTT. It specifies CASSSGQLSTDTQYF. The variable domain in full, completed from reference TRBV28 and TRBJ2-3, reads DVKVTQSSRYLVKRTGEKVFLECVQDMDHENMFWYRQDPGLGLRLIYFSYDVKMKEKGDIPEGYSVSREKKERFSLILESASTNQTSMYLCASSSGQLSTDTQYFGPGTRLTVL.

J is TRBJ2-5 and V is TRBV2; 7 positions match TRBD1. The CDR3 covers 14 residues. Germline V gene sequence: CDR1 SNHLY, CDR2 FYNNEI. V lost 5 bases to trimming and J lost 5 bases; unmatched junction nucleotides: 8. CDR3 sequence: CASSSTGNPETQYF. The CDR3 bases are TGTGCCAGCAGTTCGACAGGGAATCCGGAGACCCAGTACTTC. Full variable domain (rest looked up from reference TRBV2 and TRBJ2-5): EPEVTQTPSHQVTQMGQEVILRCVPISNHLYFYWYRQILGQKVEFLVSFYNNEISEKSEIFDDQFSVERPDGSNFTLKIRSTKLEDSAMYFCASSSTGNPETQYFGPGTRLLVL.

This clonotype was counted at least ten times. This chain links TRBV14 with TRBJ2-1; D perhaps matches TRBD1 (6 bases). Germline V gene lookup returns CDR1 SGHDN and CDR2 FVKESK. The V end was cut by 0 bases, the J end by 12 bases, with 18 bases between. This CDR3 has 15 amino acids. This CDR3 reads CASSQDLNRVRGQFF. Written as DNA, the CDR3 is TGTGCCAGCAGCCAAGATCTGAACAGGGTGAGAGGGCAGTTCTTC.

This clonotype has a handful of counts. The V and J genes are TRBV10-3 and TRBJ1-1, with D maybe TRBD1 (6 bases). Per the germline V gene, CDR1 is ENHRY and CDR2 is SYGVKD. The CDR3 consists of 13 residues. With 6 bases removed from V and 1 base from J, the gap between germline ends came to 9 bases. CDR3 bases: TGTGCCATCAGACCGGGACAGAACACTGAAGCTTTCTTT. As protein: CAIRPGQNTEAFF.

This clonotype was seen a handful of times. V usage is TRBV20-1 and J usage is TRBJ1-6; the D gene is possibly TRBD1 (6 bases). V was pared by 7 bases and J by 14 bases, with 15 bases between. From germline, CDR1 is DFQATT and CDR2 SNEGSKA (reference sequence). This CDR3 is 11 amino acids long. The CDR3 DNA reads TGCAGTGTCAACAAGGGGGAAACCCTCCACTTT. Translation: CSVNKGETLHF.

In this sample, this clonotype turned up once. This chain joins TRBV7-6 and TRBJ2-7; D might be TRBD1 (6 bases). The V end lost 5 bases, the J end lost 6 bases, and 17 bases lay between the germline ends. The CDR3 is 14 amino acids. Germline lookup yields CDR1 SGHVS and CDR2 FNYEAQ. The CDR3 DNA reads as TGTGCCAGCAGCCCTAAGGGGGTGGCGAGCGAGCAGTACTTC. Its protein product is CASSPKGVASEQYF.

This clonotype was observed a handful of times. The V and J genes are TRBV12-3 or TRBV12-4 and TRBJ2-3; D possibly corresponds to TRBD1 (6 bases). V lost 4 bases, J lost 4 bases, and 18 bases lay in between. The CDR3 is 16 amino acids. CDR3 loop: CASSSLTGWQADTQYF. In nucleotides, the CDR3 is TGTGCCAGCAGTTCATTGACAGGTTGGCAGGCAGATACGCAGTATTTT.

The J gene is TRBJ2-2, the V gene TRBV25-1; TRBD1 or TRBD2 may be the D gene (5 bases each). CDR3 length equals 15 residues. The V gene's germline CDR1 is MGHDK and CDR2 SYGVNS. Between the trimmed V and J ends, which lost 7 bases and 1 base, there was a span of 13 bases. This CDR3 is CASTSGQLNTGELFF. DNA of the CDR3: TGTGCCAGCACCTCGGGGCAGCTGAACACCGGGGAGCTGTTTTTT.

This clonotype has only a few counts. The chain is built from TRBV5-1 and TRBJ2-1, with 10 positions matching TRBD2. This CDR3 is 14 amino acids long. CDR1 is SGHRS, CDR2 YFSETQ, per germline. Trimming at V came to 4 bases and at J to 11 bases, leaving 9 bases not matched to a gene. CDR3 sequence: CASSGASGSIKQFF. The CDR3 DNA follows: TGCGCCAGCAGCGGAGCTAGCGGGAGTATTAAGCAGTTCTTC.

This clonotype was detected many times. This rearrangement joins TRBV27 to TRBJ2-3; no clear D. The germline CDR1 and CDR2 sequences are MNHEY and SMNVEV (reference sequence). This CDR3 is built from 14 residues. The ends were cut back, 3 bases at V and 5 bases at J, with 12 bases in the middle. CDR3 sequence: CASSFGRIGDTQYF. The CDR3 nucleotides are TGTGCCAGCAGTTTCGGCAGGATCGGAGATACGCAGTATTTT.

This clonotype has a count of ten or more. V usage is TRBV28 and J usage is TRBJ2-1; 12 bases align to TRBD2. The germline V gene has CDR1 MDHEN and CDR2 SYDVKM. There are 15 residues in the CDR3. The V and J ends lost 6 bases and 4 bases, in that order; junction bases with no gene match: 4. The CDR3 loop is CASSVGTSGYNEQFF. In DNA, the CDR3 is TGTGCCAGCAGCGTCGGGACTAGCGGGTACAATGAGCAGTTCTTC.

The chain links TRBV28 to TRBJ1-4; D is uncertain. Trimming removed 6 bases from V and 8 bases from J, with 13 bases in between. Per the germline V gene, CDR1 is MDHEN and CDR2 is SYDVKM. The CDR3 length is 13 residues. The CDR3 here is CASSLSKEEKLFF. CDR3 DNA sequence: TGTGCCAGCAGCCTTTCCAAGGAAGAAAAACTGTTTTTT.

This clonotype occurred many times. The chain links TRBV11-2 to TRBJ1-6, with D tentatively TRBD1 (6 bases). There are 14 residues in the CDR3. Germline V CDR1 and CDR2: SGHAT, FQNNGV. V lost 5 bases and J 16 bases, leaving 21 bases between the germline ends. The CDR3 here is CASSTLGTPKPLHF. The CDR3 DNA reads as TGTGCCAGCAGCACCTTAGGGACACCCAAACCGCTCCACTTT.

The V call is TRBV6-5, the J call TRBJ2-1; 13 nucleotides line up with TRBD2. Trimming removed 5 bases from V and 5 bases from J; junction bases left unmatched: 9. Germline loops: CDR1 MNHEY, CDR2 SVGAGI. This CDR3 is built from 17 residues. The CDR3 region has the DNA TGTGCCAGCAGTAACGACCAGGGACTAGCGGGGAACAATGAGCAGTTCTTC. Translating it yields CASSNDQGLAGNNEQFF.

The genes are TRBV23-1 and TRBJ2-1; D gene ambiguous. TRBV23-1 is an ORF for which the function is uncertain. Between the trimmed V and J ends, which lost 2 bases and 5 bases, there was a span of 4 bases. CDR3 length: 12 amino acids. The CDR3 sequence is CASSQQNNEQFF. The CDR3 nucleotides read TGCGCCAGCAGTCAACAGAACAATGAGCAGTTCTTC.

The rearrangement uses TRBV7-9 and TRBJ2-7; D may correspond to TRBD1 or TRBD2 (5 bases each). Germline V CDR1 and CDR2: SEHNR, FQNEAQ (reference sequence). The CDR3 is 14 residues long. Trimming took off 2 bases at V and 0 bases at J, with 8 bases between the two ends. This CDR3 reads CASSLTGTSYEQYF. CDR3 bases: TGTGCCAGCAGCTTAACCGGGACCTCCTACGAGCAGTACTTC.

This clonotype was seen only a few times. The V call is TRBV6-1, the J call TRBJ2-2; D may correspond to TRBD1 or TRBD2 (5 bases each). Trimming removed 6 bases at V and 1 base at J, with 15 bases between. This CDR3 spans 16 amino acids. Germline CDR1 and CDR2: MNHNS and SASEGT. The chain's CDR3 is CASRPTGTGNTGELFF. In nucleotides, the CDR3 is TGTGCCAGCAGGCCGACCGGGACCGGGAACACCGGGGAGCTGTTTTTT.

J is TRBJ1-4 and V is TRBV12-3 or TRBV12-4, with D possibly TRBD1 on 5 matching bases. Trimming cost V 6 bases and J 8 bases, with 13 bases left between them. The CDR3 consists of 13 residues. This CDR3 is CASRGDSQEKLFF. The DNA of the CDR3 is TGTGCCAGCAGGGGGGATTCCCAGGAAAAACTGTTTTTT.

CDR3 amino acids: CSARGGGWNTEAFF. In nucleotides, the CDR3 is TGCAGTGCTAGGGGAGGGGGCTGGAACACTGAAGCTTTCTTT. V gene TRBV20-1 combines with J gene TRBJ1-1, with 7 bases lining up with TRBD1. This CDR3 region has 14 residues. CDR1 DFQATT and CDR2 SNEGSKA come from the germline V gene (reference sequence). Losses at the gene ends were 3 bases for V and 1 base for J; bases not matched to a gene: 5.

This chain joins TRBV20-1 and TRBJ2-2, with TRBD2 matching 7 bases. The V and J ends lost 5 bases and 3 bases, in that order; junction bases with no gene match: 9. Germline V lookup: CDR1 DFQATT, CDR2 SNEGSKA (reference sequence). The CDR3 contains 15 residues. CDR3 amino acids: CSAPRGEGDTGELFF. The CDR3 DNA follows: TGCAGTGCTCCCCGGGGGGAAGGAGACACCGGGGAGCTGTTTTTT.

The sample holds a few counts of this clonotype. The chain is built from TRBV6-5 and TRBJ1-1; no clear D gene. The ends were cut back, 3 bases at V and 5 bases at J, with 4 bases in the middle. The CDR3 has 11 residues. CDR1 MNHEY and CDR2 SVGAGI come from the germline V gene. In DNA form, the CDR3 reads TGTGCCAGCAGTTATGAAACTGAAGCTTTCTTT. This translates into CASSYETEAFF.

This clonotype turned up a few times. This chain uses TRBV4-2 with TRBJ1-6, with unresolved D. V was cut by 4 bases and J by 9 bases, with 10 bases left in between. The CDR3 spans 13 residues. The germline gives CDR1 LGHNA, CDR2 YNFKEQ. The CDR3 reads CASSRENPSPLHF. The CDR3 DNA reads as TGTGCCAGCAGCCGCGAAAACCCTTCACCCCTCCACTTT.

This clonotype occurred a few times. The chain joins TRBV6-2 or TRBV6-3 to TRBJ2-2; possibly TRBD1 for D (5 bases). Germline V gives CDR1 MNHEY, CDR2 SVGEGT. Trimming removed 9 bases at V and 1 base at J, with 12 bases between. The CDR3 spans 14 residues. The CDR3 DNA reads TGTGCCAGTAAAAAGGGGTTGAACACCGGGGAGCTGTTTTTT. Its translation is CASKKGLNTGELFF.

This clonotype was observed a few times. V and J are TRBV29-1 and TRBJ2-7; D possibly corresponds to TRBD2 (6 bases). The germline CDR1 and CDR2 sequences are SQVTM and ANQGSEA. The V gene lost 4 bases and the J gene lost 2 bases, with 15 bases spanning the gap. This CDR3 has 14 residues. The CDR3 protein is CSVGAGTAAYEQYF. CDR3 sequence (DNA): TGCAGCGTTGGTGCCGGGACTGCGGCCTACGAGCAGTACTTC.